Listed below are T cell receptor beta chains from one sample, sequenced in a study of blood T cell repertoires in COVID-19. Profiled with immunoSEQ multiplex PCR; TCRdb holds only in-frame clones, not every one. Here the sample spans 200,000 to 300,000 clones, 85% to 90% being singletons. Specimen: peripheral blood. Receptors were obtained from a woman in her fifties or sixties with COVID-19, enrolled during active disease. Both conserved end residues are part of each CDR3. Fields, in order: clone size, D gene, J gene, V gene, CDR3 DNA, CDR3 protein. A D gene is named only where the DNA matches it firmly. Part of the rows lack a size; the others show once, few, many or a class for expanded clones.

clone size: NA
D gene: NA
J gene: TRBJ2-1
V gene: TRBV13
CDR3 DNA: TGTGCCAGCACCCCTGAGGATGAGCAGTTCTTC
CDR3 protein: CASTPEDEQFF

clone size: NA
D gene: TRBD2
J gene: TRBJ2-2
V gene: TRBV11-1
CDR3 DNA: TGTGCCAGCAGCGGTACTAGCGGGAGGGGCACCGGGGAGCTGTTTTTT
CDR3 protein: CASSGTSGRGTGELFF

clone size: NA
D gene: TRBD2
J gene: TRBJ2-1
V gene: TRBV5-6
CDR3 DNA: TGTGCCAGCAGCTTGGTGCGAGAGCGACTAGCGGGGTACAATGAGCAGTTCTTC
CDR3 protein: CASSLVRERLAGYNEQFF

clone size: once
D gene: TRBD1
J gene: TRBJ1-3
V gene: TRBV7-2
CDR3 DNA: TGTGCCAGCAGCCCGAGGACAGGGGGAAACACCATATATTTT
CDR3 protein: CASSPRTGGNTIYF

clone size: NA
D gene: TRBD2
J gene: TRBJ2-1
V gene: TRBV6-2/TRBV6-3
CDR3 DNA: TGTGCCAGCAGTTTGGGACTAGCGGTTAACAATGAGCAGTTCTTC
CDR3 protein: CASSLGLAVNNEQFF

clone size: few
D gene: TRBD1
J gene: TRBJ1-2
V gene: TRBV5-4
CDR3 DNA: TGTGCCAGCACCGGCGACAGGGACAGGGGTTCCCCCCTTGGTGGCTACACCTTC
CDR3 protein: CASTGDRDRGSPLGGYTF

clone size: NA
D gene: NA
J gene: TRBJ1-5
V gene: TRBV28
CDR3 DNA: TGTGCCAGCAGGGTCGGCACCCGGGGGTGGGAGCCCCAGCATTTT
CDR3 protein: CASRVGTRGWEPQHF

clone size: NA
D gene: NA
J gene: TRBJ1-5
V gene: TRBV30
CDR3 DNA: TGTGCCTGGGGTCCCAGGGGTGGTCAGCCCCAGCATTTT
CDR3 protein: CAWGPRGGQPQHF

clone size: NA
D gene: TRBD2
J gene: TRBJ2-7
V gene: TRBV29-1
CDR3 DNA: TGCAGCGTTGAAGAGGGGCTGGCGGGAGAGGAATACTTC
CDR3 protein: CSVEEGLAGEEYF

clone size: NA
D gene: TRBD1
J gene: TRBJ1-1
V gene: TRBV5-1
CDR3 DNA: TGCGCCAGCAGCCCAGGGGGATGGGACAGGAGGAACACTGAAGCTTTCTTT
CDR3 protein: CASSPGGWDRRNTEAFF

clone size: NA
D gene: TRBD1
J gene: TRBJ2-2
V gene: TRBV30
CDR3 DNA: TGTGCCTGGAGATGGACAGGAACAAACACCGGGGAGCTGTTTTTT
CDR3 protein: CAWRWTGTNTGELFF

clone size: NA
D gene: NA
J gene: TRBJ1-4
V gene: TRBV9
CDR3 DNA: TGTGCCAGCAGCGTTCAGGGAACCACCGAAAAACTGTTTTTT
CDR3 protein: CASSVQGTTEKLFF

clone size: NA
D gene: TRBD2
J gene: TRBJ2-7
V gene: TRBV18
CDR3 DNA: TGTGCCAGCTCACCGATAACCGGGACTAGCGGGAGTGGGATCTACGAGCAGTACTTC
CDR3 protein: CASSPITGTSGSGIYEQYF

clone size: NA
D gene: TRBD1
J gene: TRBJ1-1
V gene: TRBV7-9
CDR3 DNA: TGTGCCAGCAGCACCGGACAGGGCTTAAACACTGAAGCTTTCTTT
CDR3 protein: CASSTGQGLNTEAFF

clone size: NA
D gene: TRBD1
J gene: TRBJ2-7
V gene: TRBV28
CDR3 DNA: TGTGCCAGCACCAGGGGGTACGAGCAGTACTTC
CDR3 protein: CASTRGYEQYF

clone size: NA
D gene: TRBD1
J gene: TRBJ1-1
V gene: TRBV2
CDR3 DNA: TGTGCCAGCAGTGTCGGACAGGGGGATAGGGTGGCTTTCTTT
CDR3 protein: CASSVGQGDRVAFF

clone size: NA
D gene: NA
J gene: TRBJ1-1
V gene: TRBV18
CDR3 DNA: TGTGCCAGCTCACCGCCGAAGGGGATGAACACTGAAGCTTTCTTT
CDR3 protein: CASSPPKGMNTEAFF

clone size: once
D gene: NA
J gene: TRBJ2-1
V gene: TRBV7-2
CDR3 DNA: TGTGCCAGCACCCAAAACTACAATGAGCAGTTCTTC
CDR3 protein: CASTQNYNEQFF

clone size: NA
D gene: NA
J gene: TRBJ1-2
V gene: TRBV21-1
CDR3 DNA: TGTGCCAGCAGCACTCACCCGCGAGGATATGGCTACACCTTC
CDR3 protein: CASSTHPRGYGYTF

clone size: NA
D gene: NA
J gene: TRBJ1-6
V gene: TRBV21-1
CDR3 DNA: TGTGCCAGCAGCGGCGGAACCAGCTGCCGAGGATCACCCCTCCACTTT
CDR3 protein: CASSGGTSCRGSPLHF

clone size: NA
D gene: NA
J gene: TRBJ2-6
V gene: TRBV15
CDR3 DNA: TGTGCCTCGAGAGGGAGGTGGCATGGGGCCAACGTCCTGACTTTC
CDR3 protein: CASRGRWHGANVLTF

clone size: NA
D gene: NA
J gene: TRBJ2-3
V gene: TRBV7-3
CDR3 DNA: TGTGCCAGCAGCCTAAGCGGCCCGCGGGATACGCAGTATTTT
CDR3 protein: CASSLSGPRDTQYF

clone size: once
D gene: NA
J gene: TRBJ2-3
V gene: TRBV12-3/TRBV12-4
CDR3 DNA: TGTGCCAGCAGTTTAGCCCGGGGGGATACGCAGTATTTT
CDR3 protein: CASSLARGDTQYF

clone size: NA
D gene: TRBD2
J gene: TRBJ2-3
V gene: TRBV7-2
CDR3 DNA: TGTGCCAGCAGCTTAGCGACTAGCGGGAGAGGCACAGATACGCAGTATTTT
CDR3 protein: CASSLATSGRGTDTQYF

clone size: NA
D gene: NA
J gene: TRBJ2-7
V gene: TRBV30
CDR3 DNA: TGTGCCTGGAGCGACTCCGTCTACGAGCAGTACTTC
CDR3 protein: CAWSDSVYEQYF

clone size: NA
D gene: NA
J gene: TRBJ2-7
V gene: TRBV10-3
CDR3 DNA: TGTGCCATCAGTGGGGGGGACTCCTACGAGCAGTACTTC
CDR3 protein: CAISGGDSYEQYF

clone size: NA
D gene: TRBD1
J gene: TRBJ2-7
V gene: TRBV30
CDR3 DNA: TGTGCCTGGGGACAGGGGGACGAGCAGTACTTC
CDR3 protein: CAWGQGDEQYF

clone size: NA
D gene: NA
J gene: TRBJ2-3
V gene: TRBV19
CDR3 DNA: TGTGCCACCGACCCCCCCGGGAACACAGATACGCAGTATTTT
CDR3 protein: CATDPPGNTDTQYF

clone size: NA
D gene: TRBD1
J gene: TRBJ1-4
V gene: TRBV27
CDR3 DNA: TGTGCCAGCAGTTTAGGACAGGGCCTTAATGAAAAACTGTTTTTT
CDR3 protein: CASSLGQGLNEKLFF

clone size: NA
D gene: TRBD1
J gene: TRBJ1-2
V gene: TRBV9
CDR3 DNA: TGTGCCAGCAGCGTAGCGTCAGGGGGGAGTGGCTACACCTTC
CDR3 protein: CASSVASGGSGYTF

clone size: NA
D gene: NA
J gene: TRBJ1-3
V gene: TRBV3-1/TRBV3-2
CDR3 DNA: TGTGCCAGCAGCCAAGCGGGGTCCGGAAACACCATATATTTT
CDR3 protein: CASSQAGSGNTIYF

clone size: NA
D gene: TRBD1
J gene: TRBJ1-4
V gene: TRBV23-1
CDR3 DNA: TGCGCCAGCAGTCAGGACAGGGGGCTCTTAAAACTGTTTTTT
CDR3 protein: CASSQDRGLLKLFF

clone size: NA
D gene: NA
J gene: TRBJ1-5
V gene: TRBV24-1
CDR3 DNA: TGTGCCACCAGTTTCGGGGATCATCAGCCCCAGCATTTT
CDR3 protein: CATSFGDHQPQHF

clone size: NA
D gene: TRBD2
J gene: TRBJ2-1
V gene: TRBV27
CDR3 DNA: TGTGCCAGCAGTTTTCCGAGCGGGAGGCAGGAGGAGCAGTTCTTC
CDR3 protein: CASSFPSGRQEEQFF

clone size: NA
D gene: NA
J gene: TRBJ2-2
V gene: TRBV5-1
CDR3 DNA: TGCGCCAGCAGCATTAACAGGGCTGACACCGGGGAGCTGTTTTTT
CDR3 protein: CASSINRADTGELFF

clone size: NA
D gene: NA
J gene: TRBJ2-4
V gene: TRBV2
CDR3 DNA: TGTGCCAGCAGCAAAGCGGTTCAGGGGAGTAGCATTCAGTACTTC
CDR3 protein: CASSKAVQGSSIQYF

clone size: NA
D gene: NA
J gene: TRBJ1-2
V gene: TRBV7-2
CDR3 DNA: TGTGCCAGCAGCCCGGCGGCGGGGGACTATGGCTACACCTTC
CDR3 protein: CASSPAAGDYGYTF

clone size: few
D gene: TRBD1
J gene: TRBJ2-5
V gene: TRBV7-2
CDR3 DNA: TGTGCCAGCAGCCCTCCGGGACAGGGGTTAGAGACCCAGTACTTC
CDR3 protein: CASSPPGQGLETQYF

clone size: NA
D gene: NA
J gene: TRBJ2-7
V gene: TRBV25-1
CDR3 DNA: TGTGCCAGCAGTGAACTAGCCGACTACGAGCAGTACTTC
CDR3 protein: CASSELADYEQYF

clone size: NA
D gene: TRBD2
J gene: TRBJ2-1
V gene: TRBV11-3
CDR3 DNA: TGTGCCAGCAGCTTAGGGACTAGCGCCAATGAGCAGTTCTTC
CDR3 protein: CASSLGTSANEQFF

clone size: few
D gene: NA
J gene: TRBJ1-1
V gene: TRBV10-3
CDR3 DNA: TGTGCCATCAGTGAGCGATCGGGGAGAGGGTTTAATAGGGACACTGAAGCTTTCTTT
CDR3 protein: CAISERSGRGFNRDTEAFF

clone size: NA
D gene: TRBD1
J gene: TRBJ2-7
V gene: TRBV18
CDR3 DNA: TGTGCCAGCTCACCACGGTCGACAGGGGGCATGGGATCCTACGAGCAGTACTTC
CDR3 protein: CASSPRSTGGMGSYEQYF

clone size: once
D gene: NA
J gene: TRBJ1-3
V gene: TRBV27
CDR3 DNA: TGTGCCAGCAGTTTACAGGGCCCCTTCTCTGGAAACACCATATATTTT
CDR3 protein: CASSLQGPFSGNTIYF

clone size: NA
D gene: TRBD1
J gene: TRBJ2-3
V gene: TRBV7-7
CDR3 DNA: TGTGCCAGCAGTCGCGGACAGGGGACAGATACGCAGTATTTT
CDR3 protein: CASSRGQGTDTQYF

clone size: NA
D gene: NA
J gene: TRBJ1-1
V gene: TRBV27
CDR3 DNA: TGTGCCAGTCGCTATCCAGGGAACACTGAAGCTTTCTTT
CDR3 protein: CASRYPGNTEAFF

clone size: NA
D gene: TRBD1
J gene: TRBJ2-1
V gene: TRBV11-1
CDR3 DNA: TGTGCCAGCAGTCGACTGACAGGGAGATACAATGAGCAGTTCTTC
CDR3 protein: CASSRLTGRYNEQFF

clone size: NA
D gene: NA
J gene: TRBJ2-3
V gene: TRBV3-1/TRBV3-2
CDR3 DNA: TGTGCCAGCAGCCAAGATTGGAGAGATACGCAGTATTTT
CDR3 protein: CASSQDWRDTQYF

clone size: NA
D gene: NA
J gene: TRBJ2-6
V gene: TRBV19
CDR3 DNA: TGTGCCAGTAGTAACACCCCCTCTGGGGCCAACGTCCTGACTTTC
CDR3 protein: CASSNTPSGANVLTF

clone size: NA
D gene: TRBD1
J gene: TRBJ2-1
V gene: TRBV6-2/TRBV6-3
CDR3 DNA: TGTGCCAGCAGTTACGGGGGACAGGGGGTGAATTACGGCAATGAGCAGTTCTTC
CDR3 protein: CASSYGGQGVNYGNEQFF

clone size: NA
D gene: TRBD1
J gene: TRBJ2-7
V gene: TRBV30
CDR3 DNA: TGTGCCACGAGTCGGGACAGGAACGTGAACTACGAGCAGTACTTC
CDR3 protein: CATSRDRNVNYEQYF

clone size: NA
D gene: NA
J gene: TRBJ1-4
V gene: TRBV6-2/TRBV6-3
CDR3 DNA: TGTGCCAGCAGTGACGGGACACAAGGACGGGAAAAACTGTTTTTT
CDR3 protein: CASSDGTQGREKLFF